Listed below are T cell receptor beta chains from one sample, sequenced in a study of tumor-infiltrating T cells and Merkel cell polyomavirus. Repertoires were generated with immunoSEQ multiplex PCR, while TCRdb's copy carries only in-frame clones and drops some. Of around 25,000 clones listed, 70% to 90% are singletons. Source material: lymph node tissue. These receptors came from a man in his forties or fifties with Merkel cell carcinoma. Both conserved end residues are part of each CDR3. D genes are given only for firm matches. Not every row has a clone size; where given, it reads once, few, many or a size class.

>once|TRBV10-3|TRBJ1-2|TRBD1
CAIRAGQGEVYGYTF
TGTGCCATCAGGGCTGGACAGGGGGAAGTATATGGCTACACCTTC
>NA|TRBV28|TRBJ2-5|NA
CATELGETQYF
TGTGCCACCGAGCTCGGGGAGACCCAGTACTTC
>NA|TRBV29-1|TRBJ1-1|NA
CSVQGILMNTEAFF
TGCAGCGTGCAGGGAATTCTGATGAACACTGAAGCTTTCTTT
>NA|TRBV6-4|TRBJ2-3|TRBD2
CASSDVWGGTDTQYF
TGTGCCAGCAGTGATGTGTGGGGGGGGACAGATACGCAGTATTTT
>once|TRBV2|TRBJ2-7|TRBD1
CASTAAGTGSYEQYF
TGTGCCAGCACGGCTGCCGGGACAGGGTCCTACGAGCAGTACTTC
>NA|TRBV6-1|TRBJ2-5|NA
CASSEEARKYQETQYF
TGTGCCAGCAGTGAGGAAGCGAGAAAGTACCAAGAGACCCAGTACTTC
>NA|TRBV7-2|TRBJ2-1|TRBD1
CASSRDRGIDEQFF
TGTGCCAGCAGCCGGGACAGGGGTATAGATGAGCAGTTCTTC
>NA|TRBV11-2|TRBJ2-2|TRBD2
CASSRGRAGTGELFF
TGTGCCAGCAGCCGGGGGAGGGCAGGAACCGGGGAGCTGTTTTTT
>NA|TRBV5-4|TRBJ1-2|NA
CASSLGPAENYGYTF
TGTGCCAGCAGCTTGGGTCCCGCAGAAAACTATGGCTACACCTTC
>NA|TRBV28|TRBJ2-7|TRBD1
CASSTPGQSSYEQYF
TGTGCCAGCAGTACGCCGGGACAGAGCTCCTACGAGCAGTACTTC
>NA|TRBV11-2|TRBJ2-7|TRBD1
CASSLAGTGGNDEQYF
TGTGCCAGCAGCTTAGCCGGGACAGGGGGCAACGACGAGCAGTACTTC
>NA|TRBV28|TRBJ1-1|NA
CASSLPVMNTEAFF
TGTGCCAGCAGTTTACCAGTCATGAACACTGAAGCTTTCTTT
>NA|TRBV29-1|TRBJ1-2|NA
CSVESQSHYYGYTF
TGCAGCGTTGAATCACAGTCCCATTATTATGGCTACACCTTC
>NA|TRBV27|TRBJ1-1|TRBD1
CATFRGRLGATEAFF
TGTGCCACATTCAGGGGGCGACTGGGTGCCACTGAAGCTTTCTTT
>NA|TRBV11-2|TRBJ2-1|NA
CASSPRARVGQFF
TGTGCCAGCAGCCCTAGGGCCAGGGTCGGGCAGTTCTTC
>NA|TRBV5-1|TRBJ2-1|TRBD2
CASSLGSGRGSYNEQFF
TGCGCCAGCAGCTTGGGTAGCGGGAGGGGCTCCTACAATGAGCAGTTCTTC
>NA|TRBV13|TRBJ1-4|NA
CASSWGPNFEKLFF
TGTGCCAGCAGCTGGGGGCCTAATTTTGAAAAACTGTTTTTT
>NA|TRBV27|TRBJ2-1|TRBD2
CAVLRATGLAGGLEQFF
TGTGCGGTACTCAGGGCGACGGGTCTAGCGGGGGGGCTCGAGCAGTTCTTC
>NA|TRBV27|TRBJ2-4|TRBD1
CASSPSDRGHTKNIQYF
TGTGCCAGCAGTCCTTCGGACAGGGGGCATACCAAAAACATTCAGTACTTC
>few|TRBV7-9|TRBJ1-2|TRBD1
CASSQGASYYGYTF
TGTGCCAGCAGCCAGGGGGCGTCGTACTATGGCTACACCTTC
>NA|TRBV27|TRBJ2-2|NA
CASSTTDPGELFF
TGTGCCAGCAGTACGACAGATCCCGGGGAGCTGTTTTTT
>NA|TRBV5-1|TRBJ2-2|NA
CASTPLRAGGELFF
TGCGCCAGCACCCCCCTGAGAGCGGGCGGGGAGCTGTTTTTT
>NA|TRBV12-5|TRBJ1-1|NA
CASGNRTVFSSVTEAFF
TGTGCTAGTGGTAATCGGACAGTGTTTTCTTCAGTCACTGAAGCTTTCTTT
>NA|TRBV11-2|TRBJ2-7|NA
CASSLGAGFEQYF
TGTGCCAGCAGCCTAGGGGCGGGTTTCGAGCAGTACTTC
>once|TRBV4-1|TRBJ2-4|TRBD2
CASSQGEGRAKNIQYF
TGCGCCAGCAGCCAAGGGGAGGGCCGAGCCAAAAACATTCAGTACTTC
>NA|TRBV19|TRBJ1-5|TRBD1
CASSGTGARQPQHF
TGTGCCAGTAGTGGGACAGGGGCTCGTCAGCCCCAGCATTTT
>NA|TRBV4-1|TRBJ2-7|NA
CASSQERDDEQYF
TGCGCCAGCAGCCAAGAGCGGGACGACGAGCAGTACTTC
>NA|TRBV10-3|TRBJ1-2|TRBD1
CAIPGTGGGYTF
TGTGCCATACCCGGGACAGGTGGCGGCTACACCTTC
>NA|TRBV19|TRBJ2-5|TRBD1
CASSTGQVPWGETQYF
TGTGCCAGTAGTACGGGACAGGTCCCGTGGGGAGAGACCCAGTACTTC
>NA|TRBV4-1|TRBJ2-1|NA
CASSQEGLLQFF
TGCGCCAGCAGCCAAGAGGGCCTGCTGCAGTTCTTC
>NA|TRBV28|TRBJ2-5|TRBD2
CASRFGGTRVGETQYF
TGTGCCAGCAGGTTTGGAGGGACTAGGGTCGGGGAGACCCAGTACTTC
>NA|TRBV10-1|TRBJ2-3|NA
CASSESLRNSYFPGTQYF
TGCGCCAGCAGTGAGTCTTTGCGGAACTCCTATTTCCCGGGTACGCAGTATTTT
>NA|TRBV9|TRBJ1-3|NA
CASSVGQTGNTIYF
TGTGCCAGCAGCGTAGGGCAGACTGGAAACACCATATATTTT
>NA|TRBV9|TRBJ2-7|TRBD1
CASSPWDRGPYEQYF
TGTGCCAGCAGCCCCTGGGACAGGGGACCCTACGAGCAGTACTTC